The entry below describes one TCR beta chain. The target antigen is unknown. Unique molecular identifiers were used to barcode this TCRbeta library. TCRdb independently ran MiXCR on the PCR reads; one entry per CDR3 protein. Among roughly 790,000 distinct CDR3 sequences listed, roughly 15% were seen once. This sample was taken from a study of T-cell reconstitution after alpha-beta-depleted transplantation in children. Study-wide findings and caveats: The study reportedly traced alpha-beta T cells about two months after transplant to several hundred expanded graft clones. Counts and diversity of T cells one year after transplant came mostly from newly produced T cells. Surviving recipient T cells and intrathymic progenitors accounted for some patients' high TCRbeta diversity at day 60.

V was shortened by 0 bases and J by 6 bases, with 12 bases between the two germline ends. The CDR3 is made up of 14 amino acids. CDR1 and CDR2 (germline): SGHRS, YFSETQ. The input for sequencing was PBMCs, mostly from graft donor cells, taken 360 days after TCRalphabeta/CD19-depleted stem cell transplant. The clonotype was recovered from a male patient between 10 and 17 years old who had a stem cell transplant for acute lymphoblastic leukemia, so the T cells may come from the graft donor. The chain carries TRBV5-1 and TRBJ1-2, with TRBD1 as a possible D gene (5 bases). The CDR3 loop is CASSLVTDNDGYTF. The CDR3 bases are TGCGCCAGCAGCTTGGTGACGGACAACGATGGCTACACCTTC.